This T cell receptor (beta chain) was recorded in a study of identical twins. Study-level findings and limits: Reduced insertions were recorded for abundant cord blood beta clonotypes, with no such pattern in memory repertoires.

Looked up from germline, CDR1 is SGHTA and CDR2 is FQGNSA. The CDR3 extends over 13 amino acids. Trimming took 4 bases from V and 8 from J, leaving 12 bases between them. As concerns this clonotype: The antigen is undetermined.

MiXCR, run by TCRdb on the 5' RACE reads, gives a single entry per CDR3 protein. The data hold 500,000 or so distinct CDR3 sequences, with about 20% observed a single time. The same sample was also studied in work on T cells expressing NK-cell markers. That work adds: The same clonotypes also predominated in the CD3+CD56-NKG2C+ fraction of a handful of donors.

The sequenced sample was CD4+ T cells sorted from blood. The receptor was isolated from a woman aged 18-30 years in good health. J is TRBJ2-1 and V is TRBV7-2; D ambiguous. The CDR3 sequence: CASSSHSPDEQFF. The CDR3 DNA reads TGTGCCAGCAGCTCCCACAGCCCGGATGAGCAGTTCTTC. Based on the CDR3 plus reference TRBV7-2 and TRBJ2-1, the full variable domain is GAGVSQSPSNKVTEKGKDVELRCDPISGHTALYWYRQSLGQGLEFLIYFQGNSAPDKSGLPSDRFSAERTGGSVSTLTIQRTQQEDSAVYLCASSSHSPDEQFFGPGTRLTVL.